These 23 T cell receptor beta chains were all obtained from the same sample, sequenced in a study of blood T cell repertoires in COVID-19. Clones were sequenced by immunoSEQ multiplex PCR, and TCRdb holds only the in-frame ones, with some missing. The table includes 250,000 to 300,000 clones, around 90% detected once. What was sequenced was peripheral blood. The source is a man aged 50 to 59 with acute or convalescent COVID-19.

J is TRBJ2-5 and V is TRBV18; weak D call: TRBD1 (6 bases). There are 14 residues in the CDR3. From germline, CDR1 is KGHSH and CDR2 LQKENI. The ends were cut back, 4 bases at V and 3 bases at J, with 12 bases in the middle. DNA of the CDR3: TGTGCCAGCTCACAAAGGGGGACGGAAGAGACCCAGTACTTC. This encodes CASSQRGTEETQYF.

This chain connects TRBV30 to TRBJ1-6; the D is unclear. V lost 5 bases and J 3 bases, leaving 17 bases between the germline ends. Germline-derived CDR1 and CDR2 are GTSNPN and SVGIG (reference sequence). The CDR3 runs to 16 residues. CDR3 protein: CAWDKSAQHYNSPLHF. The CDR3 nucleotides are TGTGCCTGGGACAAGTCCGCACAGCACTATAATTCACCCCTCCACTTT.

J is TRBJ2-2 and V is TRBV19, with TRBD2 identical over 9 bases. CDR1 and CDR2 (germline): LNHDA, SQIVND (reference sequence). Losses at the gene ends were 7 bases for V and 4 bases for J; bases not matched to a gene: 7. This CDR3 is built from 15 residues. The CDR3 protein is CASTRGSGGTGELFF. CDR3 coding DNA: TGTGCCAGTACTCGGGGTAGCGGGGGCACCGGGGAGCTGTTTTTT.

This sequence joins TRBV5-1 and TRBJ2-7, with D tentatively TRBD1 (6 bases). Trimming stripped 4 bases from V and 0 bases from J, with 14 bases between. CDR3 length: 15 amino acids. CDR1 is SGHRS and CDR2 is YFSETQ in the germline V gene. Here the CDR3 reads CASSATTGLSYEQYF. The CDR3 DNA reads TGCGCCAGCAGCGCAACAACAGGGCTCTCCTACGAGCAGTACTTC.

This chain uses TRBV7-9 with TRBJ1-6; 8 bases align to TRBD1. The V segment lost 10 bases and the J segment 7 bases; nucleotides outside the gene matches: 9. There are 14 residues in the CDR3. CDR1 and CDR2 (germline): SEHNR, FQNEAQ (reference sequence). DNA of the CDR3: TGTGCCATCCACCGACAGGGGCCAAATTCACCCCTCCACTTT. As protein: CAIHRQGPNSPLHF. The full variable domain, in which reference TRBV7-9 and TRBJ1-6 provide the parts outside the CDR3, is DTGVSQNPRHKITKRGQNVTFRCDPISEHNRLYWYRQTLGQGPEFLTYFQNEAQLEKSRLLSDRFSAERPKGSFSTLEIQRTEQGDSAMYLCAIHRQGPNSPLHFGNGTRLTVT.

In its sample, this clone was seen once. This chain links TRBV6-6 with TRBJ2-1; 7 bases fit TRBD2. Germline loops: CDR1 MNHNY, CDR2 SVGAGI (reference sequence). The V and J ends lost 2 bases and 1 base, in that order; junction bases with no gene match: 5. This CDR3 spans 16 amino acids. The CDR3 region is CASSYAGDSSYNEQFF. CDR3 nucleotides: TGTGCCAGCAGTTACGCGGGGGACTCGTCCTACAATGAGCAGTTCTTC.

The CDR3 loop is CASSQSGDRGDEQYF. CDR3 sequence (DNA): TGCGCCAGCAGCCAGTCCGGGGACAGGGGCGACGAGCAGTACTTC. The V gene is TRBV4-1, the J gene TRBJ2-7; 10 nucleotides align to TRBD1. The J segment lost 5 bases and the V segment lost 3 bases, leaving 7 bases of the junction unmatched. Germline CDR1 is MGHRA and CDR2 is YSYEKL. This CDR3 is built from 15 residues.

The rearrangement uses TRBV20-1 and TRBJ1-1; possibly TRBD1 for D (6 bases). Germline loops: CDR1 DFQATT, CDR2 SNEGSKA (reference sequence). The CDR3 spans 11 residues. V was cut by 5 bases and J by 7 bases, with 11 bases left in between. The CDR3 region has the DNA TGCAGTGCTCACAGGGAAGATGAAGCTTTCTTT. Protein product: CSAHREDEAFF.

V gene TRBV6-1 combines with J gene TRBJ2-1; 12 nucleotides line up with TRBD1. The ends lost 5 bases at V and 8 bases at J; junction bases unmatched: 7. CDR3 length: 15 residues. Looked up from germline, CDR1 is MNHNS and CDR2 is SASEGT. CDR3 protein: CASSWGDRGLDEQFF. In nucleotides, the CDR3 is TGTGCCAGCAGTTGGGGGGACAGGGGGCTCGATGAGCAGTTCTTC.

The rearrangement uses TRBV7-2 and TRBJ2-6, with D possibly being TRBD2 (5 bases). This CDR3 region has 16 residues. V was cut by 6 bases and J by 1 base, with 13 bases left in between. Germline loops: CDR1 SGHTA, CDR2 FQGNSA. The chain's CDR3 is CASRWLARSGANVLTF. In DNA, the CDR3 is TGTGCCAGCAGATGGCTAGCACGGTCTGGGGCCAACGTCCTGACTTTC.

In DNA form, the CDR3 reads TGTGCCAGCAGTCCAGGACAGGGGTATCGTCAGCCCCAGCATTTT. Amino acid sequence: CASSPGQGYRQPQHF. This chain joins TRBV27 and TRBJ1-5, with TRBD1 matching 9 bases. The CDR3 is 15 residues long. The germline V gene has CDR1 MNHEY and CDR2 SMNVEV (reference sequence). J lost 6 bases, V lost 5 bases, and 8 bases had no gene match.

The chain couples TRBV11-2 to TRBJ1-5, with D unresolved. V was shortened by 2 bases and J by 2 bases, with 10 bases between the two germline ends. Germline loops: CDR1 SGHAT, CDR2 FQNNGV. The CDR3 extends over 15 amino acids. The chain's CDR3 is CASSLTDGGNQPQHF. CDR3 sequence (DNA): TGTGCCAGCAGCTTAACGGATGGAGGCAATCAGCCCCAGCATTTT.

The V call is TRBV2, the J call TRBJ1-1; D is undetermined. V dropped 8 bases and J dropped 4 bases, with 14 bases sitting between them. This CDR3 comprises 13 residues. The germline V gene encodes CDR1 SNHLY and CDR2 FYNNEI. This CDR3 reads CASARSGVTEAFF. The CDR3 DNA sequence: TGTGCCAGCGCGAGGAGCGGGGTCACTGAAGCTTTCTTT. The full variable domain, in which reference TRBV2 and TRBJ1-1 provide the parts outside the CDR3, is EPEVTQTPSHQVTQMGQEVILRCVPISNHLYFYWYRQILGQKVEFLVSFYNNEISEKSEIFDDQFSVERPDGSNFTLKIRSTKLEDSAMYFCASARSGVTEAFFGQGTRLTVV.

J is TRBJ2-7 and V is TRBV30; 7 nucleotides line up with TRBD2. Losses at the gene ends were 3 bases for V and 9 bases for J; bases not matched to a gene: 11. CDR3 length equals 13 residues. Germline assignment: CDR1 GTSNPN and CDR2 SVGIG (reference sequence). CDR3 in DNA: TGTGCCTGGAGCCTTACGGGGAGGGACCGGCAGTACTTC. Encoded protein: CAWSLTGRDRQYF.

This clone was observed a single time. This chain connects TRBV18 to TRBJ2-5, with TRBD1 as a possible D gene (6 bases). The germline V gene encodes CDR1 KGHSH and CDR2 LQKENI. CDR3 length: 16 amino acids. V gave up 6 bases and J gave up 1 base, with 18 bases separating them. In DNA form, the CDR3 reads TGTGCCAGCTCCCACAGGGACCCGGCCGTCCAAGAGACCCAGTACTTC. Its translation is CASSHRDPAVQETQYF.

The DNA for the CDR3 is TGTGTCCGTTCATCCCCAGGGGCTAACTCTGGAAACACCATATATTTT. Translation: CVRSSPGANSGNTIYF. The chain carries TRBV2 and TRBJ1-3; a possible D gene is TRBD1 (6 bases). Germline V CDR1 and CDR2: SNHLY, FYNNEI. This CDR3 contains 16 residues.

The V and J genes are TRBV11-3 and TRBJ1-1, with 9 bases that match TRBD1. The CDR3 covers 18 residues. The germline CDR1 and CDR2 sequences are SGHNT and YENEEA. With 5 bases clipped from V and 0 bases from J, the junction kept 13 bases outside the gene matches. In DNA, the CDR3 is TGTGCCAGCAGCCCTCGGGACAGGGTGACTTTGGTGAACACTGAAGCTTTCTTT. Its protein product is CASSPRDRVTLVNTEAFF.

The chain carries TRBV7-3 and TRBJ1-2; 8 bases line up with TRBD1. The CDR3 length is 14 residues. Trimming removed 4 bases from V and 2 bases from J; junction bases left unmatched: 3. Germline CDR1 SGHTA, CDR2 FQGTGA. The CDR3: CASSSQGANYGYTF. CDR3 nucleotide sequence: TGTGCCAGCAGCTCCCAGGGGGCGAACTATGGCTACACCTTC.

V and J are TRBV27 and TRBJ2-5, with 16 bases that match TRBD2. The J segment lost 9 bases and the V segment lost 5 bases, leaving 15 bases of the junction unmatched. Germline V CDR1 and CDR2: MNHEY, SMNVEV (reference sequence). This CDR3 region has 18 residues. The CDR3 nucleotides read TGTGCCAGCAGTCGGGTCGGAGGGACTAGCGGGGGGGCGGAGGCCCAGTACTTC. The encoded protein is CASSRVGGTSGGAEAQYF.

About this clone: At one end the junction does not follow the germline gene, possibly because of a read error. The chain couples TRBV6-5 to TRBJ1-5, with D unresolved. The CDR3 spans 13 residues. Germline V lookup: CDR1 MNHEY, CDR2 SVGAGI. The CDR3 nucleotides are TGTGCCAGCAGTCCCACAAAGCGTCAGCCCCAACATTTT. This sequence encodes CASSPTKRQPQHF.

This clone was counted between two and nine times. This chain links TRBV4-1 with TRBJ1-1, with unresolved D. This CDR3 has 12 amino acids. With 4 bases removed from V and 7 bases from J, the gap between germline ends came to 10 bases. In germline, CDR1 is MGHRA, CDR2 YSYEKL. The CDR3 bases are TGCGCCAGCAGCCGGCCGGGTGGTGAAGCTTTCTTT. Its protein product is CASSRPGGEAFF.

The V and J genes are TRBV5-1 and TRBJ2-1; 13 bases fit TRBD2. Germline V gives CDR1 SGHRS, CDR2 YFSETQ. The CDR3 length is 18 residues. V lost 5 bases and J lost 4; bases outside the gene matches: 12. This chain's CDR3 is CASSSAGLAGTAYNEQFF. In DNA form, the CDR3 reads TGCGCCAGCAGTTCCGCGGGACTAGCGGGGACGGCTTACAATGAGCAGTTCTTC. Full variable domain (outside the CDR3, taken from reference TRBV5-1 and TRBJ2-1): KAGVTQTPRYLIKTRGQQVTLSCSPISGHRSVSWYQQTPGQGLQFLFEYFSETQRNKGNFPGRFSGRQFSNSRSEMNVSTLELGDSALYLCASSSAGLAGTAYNEQFFGPGTRLTVL.

Here the CDR3 reads CASSPGTDSYEQYF. The CDR3 DNA sequence: TGTGCCAGCAGCCCCGGGACAGACTCCTACGAGCAGTACTTC. The chain combines TRBV7-6 with TRBJ2-7; 7 bases agree with TRBD1. Germline V lookup: CDR1 SGHVS, CDR2 FNYEAQ. The CDR3 is made up of 14 amino acids. The V gene end was trimmed by 5 bases and the J gene end by 0 bases; junction bases not matched to a gene: 4.